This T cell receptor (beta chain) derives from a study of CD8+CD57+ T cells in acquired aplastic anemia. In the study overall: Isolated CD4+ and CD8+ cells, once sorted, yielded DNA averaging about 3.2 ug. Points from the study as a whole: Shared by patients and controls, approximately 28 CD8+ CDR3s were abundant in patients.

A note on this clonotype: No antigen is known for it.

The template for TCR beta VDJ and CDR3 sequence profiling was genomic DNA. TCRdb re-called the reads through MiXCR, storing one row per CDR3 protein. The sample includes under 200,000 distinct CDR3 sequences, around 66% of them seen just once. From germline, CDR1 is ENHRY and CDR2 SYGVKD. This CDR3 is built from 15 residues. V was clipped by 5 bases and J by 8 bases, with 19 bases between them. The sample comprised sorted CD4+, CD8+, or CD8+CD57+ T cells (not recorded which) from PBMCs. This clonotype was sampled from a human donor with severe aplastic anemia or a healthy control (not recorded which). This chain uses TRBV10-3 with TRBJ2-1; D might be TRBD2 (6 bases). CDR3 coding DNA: TGTGCCATCAGTACCGCATGGGGGGAAGGGGATGAGCAGTTCTTC. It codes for CAISTAWGEGDEQFF.